This passage covers 8 T cell receptor beta chains from one sample sequenced in a study of T cell repertoires in cytomegalovirus infection. MiXCR, run by TCRdb on the reads, gives a single entry per CDR3 protein. The data contain 310,000 or so distinct CDR3 sequences, around 9.6% of them singletons. Sequenced: PBMCs. The receptors were gathered from a human donor in good health (CMV status not recorded). Some clones in this sample may be carry-over from other donors' samples.

This clonotype showed up many times. The rearrangement uses TRBV20-1 and TRBJ2-1, with 11 positions matching TRBD1. With 5 bases clipped from V and 2 bases from J, the junction kept 2 bases outside the gene matches. The CDR3 runs 14 residues. Germline CDR1 DFQATT, CDR2 SNEGSKA (reference sequence). The CDR3 coding sequence is TGCAGTGCTGGACAGGGGGCGGCCTACAATGAGCAGTTCTTC. It is translated as CSAGQGAAYNEQFF.

This clonotype was seen more than once but under ten times. This chain connects TRBV5-1 to TRBJ2-7; D unresolved. This CDR3 contains 13 residues. The V end was cut by 4 bases, the J end by 1 base, with 9 bases between. Germline V CDR1 and CDR2: SGHRS, YFSETQ. CDR3 DNA: TGCGCCAGCAGCAACGGTAGGTCCTACGAGCAGTACTTC. Encoded protein: CASSNGRSYEQYF.

V gene TRBV2 combines with J gene TRBJ1-3; D unclear. CDR3 length equals 15 residues. CDR1 SNHLY and CDR2 FYNNEI come from the germline V gene. Trimming cost V 1 base and J 2 bases, with 9 bases left between them. In DNA, the CDR3 is TGTGCCAGCAGTGAAGTCAGGAGCCCTGGAAACACCATATATTTT. Translating it yields CASSEVRSPGNTIYF.

There are many counts of this clonotype. The rearrangement uses TRBV25-1 and TRBJ1-6, with TRBD1 as a possible D gene (5 bases). This CDR3 has 14 amino acids. The V gene's germline CDR1 is MGHDK and CDR2 SYGVNS. The V and J ends lost 6 bases and 2 bases respectively, with 8 bases between them. CDR3 in amino acids: CASSRDPYNSPLHF. The CDR3 DNA sequence: TGTGCCAGCAGCCGGGACCCCTATAATTCACCCCTCCACTTT. Complete variable domain (other parts from reference TRBV25-1 and TRBJ1-6): EADIYQTPRYLVIGTGKKITLECSQTMGHDKMYWYQQDPGMELHLIHYSYGVNSTEKGDLSSESTVSRIRTEHFPLTLESARPSHTSQYLCASSRDPYNSPLHFGNGTRLTVT.

Many counts were recorded for this clonotype. J is TRBJ1-6 and V is TRBV27, with D maybe TRBD1 (5 bases). V was clipped by 7 bases and J by 6 bases, with 10 bases between them. CDR1 is MNHEY and CDR2 is SMNVEV in the germline V gene (reference sequence). This CDR3 spans 13 amino acids. As DNA, the CDR3 is TGTGCCAGCACCGGGACCACTAATTCACCCCTCCACTTT. This translates into CASTGTTNSPLHF.

This clonotype was counted ten times or more. The gene calls are TRBV6-2 or TRBV6-3 and TRBJ1-5; D is ambiguous. Trimming removed 4 bases at V and 3 bases at J, with 7 bases between. There are 13 residues in the CDR3. CDR1 is MNHEY and CDR2 is SVGEGT in the germline V gene. The CDR3 DNA is TGTGCCAGCAGTTGGGCCTTCAATCAGCCCCAGCATTTT. Amino acid sequence: CASSWAFNQPQHF.

The rearrangement uses TRBV29-1 and TRBJ2-3, with a weak D call TRBD1 (6 bases). There are 15 residues in the CDR3. Deletions cut 1 base from V and 2 bases from J, with 13 bases between. Germline loops: CDR1 SQVTM, CDR2 ANQGSEA. The CDR3 DNA reads as TGCAGCGTTGAAGTTCGGGGACATCTCACAGATACGCAGTATTTT. Its protein is CSVEVRGHLTDTQYF.

Ten or more counts support this clonotype. The chain carries TRBV28 and TRBJ2-2; 7 positions agree with TRBD1. There are 15 residues in the CDR3. The V gene's germline CDR1 is MDHEN and CDR2 SYDVKM. After removal of 8 bases from V and 5 bases from J, the junction contained 11 bases not matched to a gene. The CDR3 DNA reads as TGTGCCAGCGAAATGACAGGGATAAGGACCGGGGAGCTGTTTTTT. Residues: CASEMTGIRTGELFF.